This T cell receptor beta chain was identified in a study of cytomegalovirus exposure and HLA in healthy donors. General study findings and limits: Accurate prediction of HLA-A and HLA-B alleles (for most subjects) was reportedly achieved from TCR beta sequences. Further analysis, carried out later, found HLA-associated TCR beta chains more clonally expanded than equally common other chains. In a later analysis, parvovirus B19, influenza, CMV and Epstein-Barr virus appeared linked to several top co-occurrence clusters. The study carried out a later analysis of TCR beta sequences. It associated approximately 15,000 of them with specific HLA alleles at a false discovery rate of 0.05.

Amplification used 60 Vbeta primers and 13 Jbeta primers. Profiling relied on immunoSEQ multiplex PCR, and the TCRdb table lists in-frame clones only, not all of them. The top ten clones hold 5% to 7.5% of a sample with 90,000 to 130,000 clones, 65% to 85% of them seen once. To note about this clone: Its antigen remains unknown.

This CDR3 contains 13 residues. CDR1 is SGHNT, CDR2 YYREEE, per germline (reference sequence). Trimming removed 0 bases from V and 10 bases from J, with 13 bases in between. The chain has TRBV5-4 and TRBJ1-1, with D hard to call. The receptor comes from a man aged 25 to 40 in good health and CMV-seropositive. The sample was PBMCs. The CDR3 sequence is CASSLEEGAAAFF. The CDR3 DNA follows: TGTGCCAGCAGCTTGGAGGAGGGAGCGGCAGCTTTCTTT.